One and the same sample provided the 3 T cell receptor beta chains below, sequenced in a study of radiotherapy plus CTLA-4 blockade in lung cancer. Measured with immunoSEQ multiplex PCR; TCRdb has only the in-frame clones, and not every one. The sample lists tens of thousands of clones, around 79% occurring once. Sequences were derived from peripheral blood, sampled from a patient treated with radiotherapy plus ipilimumab. Receptor source: a human donor with non-small cell lung cancer whose response to radiotherapy plus ipilimumab could not be evaluated.

V is TRBV7-9 and J is TRBJ1-2; D is possibly TRBD1 (5 bases). CDR1 SEHNR and CDR2 FQNEAQ come from the germline V gene (reference sequence). Trimming removed 2 bases from V and 10 bases from J, with 17 bases in between. There are 14 residues in the CDR3. The CDR3 reads CASSLLRQGEIYTF. The CDR3 nucleotides read TGTGCCAGCAGCTTATTGCGGCAGGGCGAGATCTACACCTTC.

The rearrangement uses TRBV6-5 and TRBJ1-6, with D possibly TRBD1 on 5 matching bases. V was clipped by 0 bases and J by 7 bases, with 10 bases between them. The CDR3 extends over 15 amino acids. Germline CDR1 MNHEY, CDR2 SVGAGI. The CDR3 reads CASSYSSQGNSPLHF. The CDR3 DNA reads as TGTGCCAGCAGTTACTCGAGTCAGGGAAATTCACCCCTCCACTTT.

V is TRBV4-3 and J is TRBJ1-2, with TRBD1 matching over 12 bases. The trim removed 2 bases at V and 4 bases at J, leaving 5 bases unmatched. Germline loops: CDR1 LGHNA, CDR2 YSLEER. This CDR3 comprises 16 residues. This CDR3 is CASSQSPGQGAYGYTF. Here the CDR3 DNA reads TGCGCCAGCAGCCAAAGTCCGGGACAGGGGGCCTATGGCTACACCTTC.